What follows are 27 T cell receptor beta chains derived from one specimen sequenced in a study of blood T cells in healthy people across ages. Through a sample-barcoded 5' primer and a J-beta primer mix, a second PCR was run for roughly 7 to 12 cycles. Each CDR3 protein is one row after TCRdb ran MiXCR on the 5' RACE reads. The sample has over a million distinct CDR3 sequences; 42% are singletons. Source material: blood. The receptors originated from a woman aged 18-29 years in good health.

This chain uses TRBV9 with TRBJ2-3; D gene ambiguous. The CDR3 contains 15 residues. V was shortened by 1 base and J by 6 bases, with 15 bases between the two germline ends. Germline lookup yields CDR1 SGDLS and CDR2 YYNGEE. The CDR3 sequence: CASSVSSPEWDTQYF. CDR3 nucleotides: TGTGCCAGCAGCGTATCGTCCCCGGAGTGGGATACGCAGTATTTT.

The chain has TRBV5-1 and TRBJ2-5; D remains ambiguous. CDR1 and CDR2 (germline): SGHRS, YFSETQ. V was cut by 3 bases and J by 4 bases, with 13 bases left in between. The CDR3 extends over 14 amino acids. The CDR3 region is CASSSGDDLETQYF. The CDR3 coding sequence is TGCGCCAGCAGCTCCGGCGACGACTTAGAGACCCAGTACTTC.

The chain has TRBV12-3 or TRBV12-4 and TRBJ1-5; 11 bases are shared with TRBD1. The V and J ends lost 4 bases and 5 bases, in that order; junction bases with no gene match: 7. The CDR3 runs 16 residues. The CDR3 protein is CASSYRPGQGDQPQHF. In DNA form, the CDR3 reads TGTGCCAGCAGTTACCGCCCGGGACAGGGGGATCAGCCCCAGCATTTT.

This clonotype has more than one count but fewer than ten. The chain carries TRBV4-1 and TRBJ2-7; 7 bases fit TRBD2. This CDR3 contains 17 residues. V was clipped by 2 bases and J by 4 bases; unmatched bases: 14. CDR1 and CDR2 from the germline V gene are MGHRA and YSYEKL. CDR3 in DNA: TGCGCCAGCAGCCAACAGGGCGAGACTAGCAAGGCATACGAGCAGTACTTC. Protein: CASSQQGETSKAYEQYF.

The chain uses TRBV12-3 or TRBV12-4 and TRBJ2-1, with 11 bases aligning to TRBD2. This CDR3 is 16 amino acids long. Germline trimming cut 6 bases from V and 10 bases from J; bases unmatched to any gene: 14. The CDR3 sequence: CASRGVAGGPEREQFF. For the CDR3, the DNA is TGTGCCAGCAGGGGGGTAGCGGGAGGGCCAGAAAGGGAGCAGTTCTTC.

A note on this clonotype: At one end the junction does not follow the germline gene, possibly because of a read error. V is TRBV7-8 and J is TRBJ1-5, with D possibly matching TRBD1 (5 bases). In germline, CDR1 is SGHVS, CDR2 FQNEAQ. This CDR3 is built from 17 residues. The CDR3 coding sequence is TGTGCCAGCAGCCACGAAAGGGGCTTTATGAGCAATCAGTCCCAGCATTTT. This gives the protein CASSHERGFMSNQSQHF. Drawing the rest from reference TRBV7-8 and TRBJ1-5, the complete variable domain is GAGVSQSPRYKVAKRGQDVALRCDPISGHVSLFWYQQALGQGPEFLTYFQNEAQLDKSGLPSDRFFAERPEGSVSTLKIQRTQQEDSAVYLCASSHERGFMSNQSQHFGDGTRLSIL.

The chain employs TRBV9 and TRBJ2-7; no clear D gene. Germline lookup yields CDR1 SGDLS and CDR2 YYNGEE. V lost 0 bases, J lost 2 bases, and 12 bases lay in between. The CDR3 runs 15 residues. The CDR3 DNA reads as TGTGCCAGCAGCGTAGGGCCCCCACCAACCTACGAGCAGTACTTC. It yields the protein CASSVGPPPTYEQYF.

This rearrangement joins TRBV9 to TRBJ2-1; 9 positions match TRBD2. The V gene end was trimmed by 2 bases and the J gene end by 4 bases; junction bases not matched to a gene: 10. Germline V CDR1 and CDR2: SGDLS, YYNGEE. The CDR3 length is 17 residues. This chain's CDR3 is CASSVAFGAGGYNEQFF. Written as DNA, the CDR3 is TGTGCCAGCAGCGTCGCTTTTGGGGCGGGGGGGTACAATGAGCAGTTCTTC.

This chain uses TRBV5-6 with TRBJ2-3; 13 nucleotides match TRBD2. Germline V gives CDR1 SGHDT, CDR2 YYEEEE. The CDR3 spans 16 residues. The J segment lost 6 bases and the V segment lost 4 bases, leaving 8 bases of the junction unmatched. The DNA of the CDR3 is TGTGCCAGCAGCGGAACCGGGACTAGCGGGGCGGATACGCAGTATTTT. Its translation is CASSGTGTSGADTQYF. Variable domain in full (rest from reference TRBV5-6 and TRBJ2-3): DAGVTQSPTHLIKTRGQQVTLRCSPKSGHDTVSWYQQALGQGPQFIFQYYEEEERQRGNFPDRFSGHQFPNYSSELNVNALLLGDSALYLCASSGTGTSGADTQYFGPGTRLTVL.

The chain couples TRBV6-1 to TRBJ1-5; 8 bases are a match to TRBD1. This CDR3 contains 17 residues. The V gene's germline CDR1 is MNHNS and CDR2 SASEGT. The V gene end was trimmed by 8 bases and the J gene end by 4 bases; junction bases not matched to a gene: 16. The CDR3 protein is CASSESGGGRRNQPQHF. The CDR3 DNA follows: TGTGCCAGCTCAGAATCAGGGGGCGGCCGACGAAATCAGCCCCAGCATTTT.

The chain employs TRBV9 and TRBJ2-5, with D possibly matching TRBD2 (5 bases). Between the trimmed V and J ends, which lost 2 bases and 5 bases, there was a span of 16 bases. Germline V gene lookup returns CDR1 SGDLS and CDR2 YYNGEE. CDR3 length equals 15 residues. The CDR3 DNA is TGTGCCAGCAGCGTCGCCAGCGATGGAGGCGAGACCCAGTACTTC. Translating it yields CASSVASDGGETQYF.

A few counts support this clonotype. The rearrangement links TRBV12-3 or TRBV12-4 to TRBJ2-7, with 9 bases that match TRBD1. CDR3 size: 15 residues. V was clipped by 4 bases and J by 2 bases; unmatched bases: 6. CDR3 region: CASSSYRGPPYEQYF. CDR3 DNA sequence: TGTGCCAGCAGTTCCTACAGGGGGCCGCCCTACGAGCAGTACTTC.

This clonotype has just a few counts. The V and J genes are TRBV7-9 and TRBJ2-3; a possible D gene is TRBD2 (6 bases). The germline V and J ends were trimmed by 4 bases and 4 bases, with 15 bases remaining between them. This CDR3 spans 15 amino acids. Germline V gene data show CDR1 as SEHNR and CDR2 as FQNEAQ (reference sequence). This CDR3 is CASSSKLAGPDTQYF. The CDR3 DNA sequence: TGTGCCAGCAGCTCGAAACTAGCAGGGCCAGATACGCAGTATTTT.

This clonotype has a handful of counts. This rearrangement joins TRBV29-1 to TRBJ1-1; D is unresolved. The CDR3 is 11 amino acids. V dropped 5 bases and J dropped 4 bases, with 8 bases sitting between them. Germline-derived CDR1 and CDR2 are SQVTM and ANQGSEA. CDR3 loop: CSVLSTTEAFF. The DNA for the CDR3 is TGCAGCGTTCTGTCTACCACTGAAGCTTTCTTT.

The CDR3 loop reads CASSILGQAYEQYF. CDR3 sequence (DNA): TGTGCCAGCAGCATACTCGGACAAGCCTACGAGCAGTACTTC. The V call is TRBV7-2, the J call TRBJ2-7; possibly TRBD1 for D (5 bases). The V gene's germline CDR1 is SGHTA and CDR2 FQGNSA. The CDR3 is 14 residues long. V was shortened by 5 bases and J by 2 bases, with 13 bases between the two germline ends.

This clonotype was observed many times. This chain uses TRBV3-1 with TRBJ2-7; possibly TRBD1 for D (6 bases). CDR1 LGHDT and CDR2 YNNKEL come from the germline V gene (reference sequence). This CDR3 spans 13 amino acids. The V and J ends lost 4 bases and 2 bases respectively, with 9 bases between them. Written as DNA, the CDR3 is TGTGCCAGCAGCCTAGACAGGCCCTACGAGCAGTACTTC. Translating it yields CASSLDRPYEQYF.

The J gene is TRBJ2-1, the V gene TRBV5-1; tentatively, D is TRBD1 (6 bases). Trimming took 2 bases from V and 3 from J, leaving 12 bases between them. The CDR3 runs to 15 residues. CDR1 and CDR2 from the germline V gene are SGHRS and YFSETQ. CDR3 protein: CASSFSGQIYNEQFF. For the CDR3, the DNA is TGCGCCAGCAGCTTCTCAGGACAGATCTACAATGAGCAGTTCTTC.

This clonotype has at least ten counts. At one end the junction does not follow the germline gene, possibly because of a read error. The chain has TRBV12-3 or TRBV12-4 and TRBJ2-1; tentative D call: TRBD2 (5 bases). This CDR3 is 12 amino acids long. The DNA for the CDR3 is TGTGCCAGCAGCTTAGCGCGAAATGAGCAGTTCTTC. Translating gives CASSLARNEQFF.

As for this clonotype: One junction end does not reproduce the germline sequence, and a read error may be involved. This chain connects TRBV3-1 to TRBJ2-5; 14 positions match TRBD2. Germline CDR1 reads LGHDT; CDR2 reads YNNKEL (reference sequence). This CDR3 has 13 amino acids. The CDR3 nucleotides are TGCGCCAGCAGCCAAGGCGGACTAGCGGGGGGGTACTTC. Translation gives CASSQGGLAGGYF.

This clonotype was recorded a few times. V gene TRBV7-9 combines with J gene TRBJ1-1; maybe TRBD1 (5 bases). Germline V gene lookup returns CDR1 SEHNR and CDR2 FQNEAQ (reference sequence). The CDR3 is made up of 14 amino acids. Trimming shortened V by 5 bases and J by 2 bases, and 12 bases separated the two germline ends. The CDR3 DNA reads as TGTGCCAGCAGCGCCGGGACTGAAAACACTGAAGCTTTCTTT. The encoded protein is CASSAGTENTEAFF.

The genes are TRBV7-2 and TRBJ1-2, with D possibly matching TRBD1 (6 bases). Trimming cost V 7 bases and J 4 bases, with 13 bases left between them. The CDR3 extends over 13 amino acids. Germline lookup yields CDR1 SGHTA and CDR2 FQGNSA. The CDR3 loop is CASNFEGGYGYTF. DNA for the CDR3: TGTGCCAGCAACTTCGAGGGGGGCTATGGCTACACCTTC. Full variable domain (missing parts from reference TRBV7-2 and TRBJ1-2): GAGVSQSPSNKVTEKGKDVELRCDPISGHTALYWYRQSLGQGLEFLIYFQGNSAPDKSGLPSDRFSAERTGGSVSTLTIQRTQQEDSAVYLCASNFEGGYGYTFGSGTRLTVV.

This clonotype has a handful of counts. This chain connects TRBV29-1 to TRBJ2-5; D possibly corresponds to TRBD2 (6 bases). The CDR3 is made up of 14 amino acids. The germline CDR1 and CDR2 sequences are SQVTM and ANQGSEA. V lost 1 base, J lost 4 bases, and 13 bases lay in between. CDR3: CSVEGPGVVETQYF. DNA of the CDR3: TGCAGCGTTGAAGGTCCGGGGGTGGTAGAGACCCAGTACTTC.

V gene TRBV12-3 or TRBV12-4 combines with J gene TRBJ1-1, with D unclear. The V end lost 5 bases, the J end lost 1 base, and 14 bases lay between the germline ends. This CDR3 is built from 15 residues. In nucleotides, the CDR3 is TGTGCCAGCAGTGGAAGAGTAGGAGGGAACACTGAAGCTTTCTTT. Translating gives CASSGRVGGNTEAFF.

V and J are TRBV7-9 and TRBJ1-2, with TRBD1 matching 7 bases. The germline gives CDR1 SEHNR, CDR2 FQNEAQ (reference sequence). This CDR3 contains 13 residues. The V gene end was trimmed by 3 bases and the J gene end by 8 bases; junction bases not matched to a gene: 6. CDR3 in amino acids: CASSFLTGWGYTF. The CDR3 DNA reads as TGTGCCAGCAGCTTTCTGACAGGGTGGGGCTACACCTTC.

This clonotype appeared a single time. The chain recombines TRBV20-1 with TRBJ2-1, with D maybe TRBD2 (5 bases). Germline lookup yields CDR1 DFQATT and CDR2 SNEGSKA (reference sequence). Between the trimmed V and J ends, which lost 3 bases and 4 bases, there was a span of 16 bases. There are 15 residues in the CDR3. Written as DNA, the CDR3 is TGCAGTGCTAGTAGTGTGGGAGCTGCTTACAATGAGCAGTTCTTC. Translation: CSASSVGAAYNEQFF.

This clonotype has only a few counts. The chain has TRBV3-1 and TRBJ2-3; TRBD1 is a possible D gene (8 bases). Germline CDR1 reads LGHDT; CDR2 reads YNNKEL (reference sequence). CDR3 size: 16 residues. V was trimmed by 6 bases and J by 5 bases, leaving 21 bases between them. CDR3 nucleotide sequence: TGTGCCAGCAGTCTTCAGGGGGCGGGGGTGGGAGATACGCAGTATTTT. Translation: CASSLQGAGVGDTQYF.

The V and J genes are TRBV5-6 and TRBJ2-1; 10 bases agree with TRBD2. The CDR3 has 16 residues. Germline values: CDR1 SGHDT, CDR2 YYEEEE. The junction had 10 bases not matched to a gene; V was cut back by 4 bases and J by 6 bases. The CDR3 nucleotides are TGTGCCAGCAGCCCGAGGGCTAGCGGGAGCGTCAATGAGCAGTTCTTC. It codes for CASSPRASGSVNEQFF.